The sample holds many counts of the clone carrying this TCR beta chain. Its specificity is not known. The CDR3 contains 11 residues. Germline loops: CDR1 SGHTA, CDR2 FQGNSA. Trimming removed 1 base at V and 8 bases at J, with 0 bases between. This sample is part of a study of T cells after yellow fever vaccination. Whole-study results and caveats: Clonotypes shared by both compartments, CD4 and CD8, made up a small share. Once the booster was given, most primary-vaccination clones reappeared, at more than 95% for CD4 and around 90% for CD8.

TCRdb processed the 5' RACE reads anew with MiXCR; each CDR3 protein has one entry. The sample lists 250,000 to 300,000 distinct CDR3 sequences; about 10% were seen once. Sequences were derived from CD4+ T cells sorted from PBMCs, sampled 5 days after the yellow fever booster vaccination. The chain uses TRBV7-2 and TRBJ1-6; D gene ambiguous. The TCR originated in a man between 18 and 29 years old who received the YFV17D yellow fever vaccine. The CDR3 protein is CASSLDSPLHF. As DNA, the CDR3 is TGTGCCAGCAGCTTAGATTCACCCCTCCACTTT.